This TCR beta chain comes out of a study of blood T cell repertoires in COVID-19. Background on the study: The United States, Italy and Spain supplied acute and convalescent COVID-19 samples.

Original handling: Scientists estimated how many nucleated cells there were by amplifying reference gene primers. Assay used: immunoSEQ multiplex PCR; TCRdb lists only in-frame clones, some missing. For V, J and clone size, that table is used; D and trimming come from the DNA. The data hold around 120,000 clones, with about 77% observed a single time. The germline V and J ends were trimmed by 1 base and 5 bases, with 14 bases remaining between them. Germline V lookup: CDR1 SGHTA, CDR2 FQGNSA. This CDR3 region has 15 residues. The sequence derives from a human donor in a cohort sampled during active COVID-19. The sample was peripheral blood. The genes are TRBV7-2 and TRBJ1-2; tentatively, D is TRBD1 (6 bases). The CDR3 region is CASSLDGGASYGYTF. Written as DNA, the CDR3 is TGTGCCAGCAGCTTAGATGGGGGGGCATCATATGGCTACACCTTC.